This T cell receptor (beta chain) was sequenced in a study of T cells in Graves' hyperthyroidism and ophthalmopathy. Turning to this clonotype: Its antigen remains unidentified. The junction does not match germline at one end; this may be a read error.

It was RNA transcripts that yielded the amplified TCR beta CDR3 regions. RT-PCR in the first round (using the HTBI primer set) targeted the TCR CDR3. Each CDR3 protein is one row after TCRdb ran MiXCR on the multiplex PCR reads. There are 500,000 to 800,000 distinct CDR3 sequences in the sample; nearly 45% occur only once, and less than 9% lies in the top ten. Germline CDR1 is SGHRS and CDR2 is YFSETQ. The CDR3 sequence is 16 residues long. General study points: Also found in blood were most expanded thyroid clonotypes above 0.001. Ophthalmopathy was model-predicted a median around 6.1 months pre-onset.

The chain uses TRBV5-1 and TRBJ1-5; 9 positions match TRBD1. Source material: peripheral blood or thyroid tissue (not recorded which). This sequence originates from an adult man with Graves' disease, either hyperthyroidism or ophthalmopathy (not recorded which). CDR3 loop: CASSGTGGRSNQPQHF. DNA for the CDR3: TGTGCCAGCAGCGGAACAGGGGGCCGGAGCAATCAGCCCCAGCATTTT. The entire variable domain, with the rest obtained from reference TRBV5-1 and TRBJ1-5, is as follows: KAGVTQTPRYLIKTRGQQVTLSCSPISGHRSVSWYQQTPGQGLQFLFEYFSETQRNKGNFPGRFSGRQFSNSRSEMNVSTLELGDSALYLCASSGTGGRSNQPQHFGDGTRLSIL.